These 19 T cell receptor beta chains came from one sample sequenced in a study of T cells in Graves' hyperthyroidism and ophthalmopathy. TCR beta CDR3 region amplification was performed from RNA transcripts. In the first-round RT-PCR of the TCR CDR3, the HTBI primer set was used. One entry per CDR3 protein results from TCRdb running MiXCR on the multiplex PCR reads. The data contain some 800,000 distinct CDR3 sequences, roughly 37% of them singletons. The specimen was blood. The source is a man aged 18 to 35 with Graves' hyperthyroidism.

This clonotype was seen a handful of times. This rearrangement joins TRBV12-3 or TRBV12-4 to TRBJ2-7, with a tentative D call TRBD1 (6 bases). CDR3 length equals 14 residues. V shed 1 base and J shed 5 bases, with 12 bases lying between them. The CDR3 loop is CASSLGGQFDEQYF. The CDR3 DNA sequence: TGTGCCAGCAGTTTAGGGGGACAATTCGACGAGCAGTACTTC.

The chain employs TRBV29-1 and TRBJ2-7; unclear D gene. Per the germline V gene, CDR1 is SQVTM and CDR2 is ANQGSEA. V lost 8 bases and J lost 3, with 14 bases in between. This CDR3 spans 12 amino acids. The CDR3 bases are TGCAGCCCGCCGCTTAGAAGCTACGAGCAGTACTTC. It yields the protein CSPPLRSYEQYF.

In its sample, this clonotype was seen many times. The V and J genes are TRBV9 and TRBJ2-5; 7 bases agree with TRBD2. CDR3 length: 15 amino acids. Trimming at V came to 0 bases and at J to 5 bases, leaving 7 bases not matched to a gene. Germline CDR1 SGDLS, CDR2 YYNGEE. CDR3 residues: CASSVVGRREETQYF. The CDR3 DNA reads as TGTGCCAGCAGCGTAGTCGGCCGGCGGGAGGAGACCCAGTACTTC.

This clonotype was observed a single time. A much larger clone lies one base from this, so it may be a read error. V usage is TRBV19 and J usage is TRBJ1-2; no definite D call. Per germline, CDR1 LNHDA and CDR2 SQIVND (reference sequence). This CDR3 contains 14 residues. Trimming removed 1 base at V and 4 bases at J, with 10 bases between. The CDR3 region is CASSIGAVSYGYTF. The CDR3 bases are TGTGCCAGTAGTATAGGAGCCGTCTCCTATGGCTACACCTTC.

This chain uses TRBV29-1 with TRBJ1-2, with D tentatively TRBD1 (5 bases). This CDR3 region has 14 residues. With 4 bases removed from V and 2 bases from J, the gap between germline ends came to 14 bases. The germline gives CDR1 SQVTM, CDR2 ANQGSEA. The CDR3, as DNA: TGCAGCGTTGTGGGAGCAGGGCCCAACTATGGCTACACCTTC. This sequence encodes CSVVGAGPNYGYTF.

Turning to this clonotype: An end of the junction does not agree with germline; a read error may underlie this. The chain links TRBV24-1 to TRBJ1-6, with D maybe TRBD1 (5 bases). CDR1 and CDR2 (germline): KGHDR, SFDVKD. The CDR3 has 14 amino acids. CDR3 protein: CASSPPGTSSPLHF. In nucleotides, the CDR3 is TGTGCCAGCAGTCCCCCGGGGACGAGTTCACCCCTCCACTTT.

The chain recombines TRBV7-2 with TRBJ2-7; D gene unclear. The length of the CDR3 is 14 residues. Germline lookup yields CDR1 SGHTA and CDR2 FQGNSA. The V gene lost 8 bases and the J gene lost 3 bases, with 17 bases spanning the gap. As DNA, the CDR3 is TGTGCCAGCGGTGGAGACATGGGCATCTACGAGCAGTACTTC. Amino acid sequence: CASGGDMGIYEQYF.

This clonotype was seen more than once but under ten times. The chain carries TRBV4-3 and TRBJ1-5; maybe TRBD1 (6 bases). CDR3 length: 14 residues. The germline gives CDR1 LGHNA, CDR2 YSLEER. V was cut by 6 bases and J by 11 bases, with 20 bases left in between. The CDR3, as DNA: TGCGCCAGCAGTCCTGACAGGTCGTTCTTGGCCCAGCATTTT. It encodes CASSPDRSFLAQHF.

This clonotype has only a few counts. CDR3 amino acids: CASTTPGTNYGYTF. Here the CDR3 DNA reads TGTGCCAGCACCACTCCTGGGACGAACTATGGCTACACCTTC. This chain joins TRBV27 and TRBJ1-2; TRBD1 is a possible D gene (5 bases). There are 14 residues in the CDR3. Trimming left V 7 bases short and J 2 bases short, with 14 bases between. CDR1 MNHEY and CDR2 SMNVEV come from the germline V gene (reference sequence).

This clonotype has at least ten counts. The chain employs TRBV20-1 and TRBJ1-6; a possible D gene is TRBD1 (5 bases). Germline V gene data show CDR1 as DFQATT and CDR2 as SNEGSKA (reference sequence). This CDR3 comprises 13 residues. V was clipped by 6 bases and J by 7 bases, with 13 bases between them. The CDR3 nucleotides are TGCAGTGCCCGGCAGGGTCAGAATTCACCCCTCCACTTT. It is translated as CSARQGQNSPLHF.

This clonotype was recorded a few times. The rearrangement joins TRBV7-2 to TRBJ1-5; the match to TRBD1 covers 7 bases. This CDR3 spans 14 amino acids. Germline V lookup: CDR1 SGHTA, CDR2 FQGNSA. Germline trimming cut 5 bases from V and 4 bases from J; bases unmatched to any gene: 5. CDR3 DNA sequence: TGTGCCAGCAGCGCGGGACAGATTAATCAGCCCCAGCATTTT. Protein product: CASSAGQINQPQHF.

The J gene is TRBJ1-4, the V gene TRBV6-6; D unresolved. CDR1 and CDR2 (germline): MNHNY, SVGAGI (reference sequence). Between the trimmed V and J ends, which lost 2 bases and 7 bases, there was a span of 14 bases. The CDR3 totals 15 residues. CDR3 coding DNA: TGTGCCAGCAGTTACGAGCCCCGGGTGGGTGAAAAACTGTTTTTT. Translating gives CASSYEPRVGEKLFF.

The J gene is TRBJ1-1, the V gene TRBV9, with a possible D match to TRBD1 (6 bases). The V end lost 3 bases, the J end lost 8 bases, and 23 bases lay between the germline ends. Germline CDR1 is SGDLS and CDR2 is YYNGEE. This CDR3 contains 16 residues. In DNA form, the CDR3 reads TGTGCCAGCAGCGAGGGTTTGACAGGCTACTCAGACGAAGCTTTCTTT. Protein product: CASSEGLTGYSDEAFF. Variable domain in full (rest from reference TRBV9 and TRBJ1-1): DSGVTQTPKHLITATGQRVTLRCSPRSGDLSVYWYQQSLDQGLQFLIQYYNGEERAKGNILERFSAQQFPDLHSELNLSSLELGDSALYFCASSEGLTGYSDEAFFGQGTRLTVV.

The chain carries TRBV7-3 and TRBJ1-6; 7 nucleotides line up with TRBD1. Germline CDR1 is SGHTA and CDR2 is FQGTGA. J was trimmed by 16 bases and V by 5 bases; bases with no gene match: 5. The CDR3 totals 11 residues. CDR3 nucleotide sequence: TGTGCCAGCAGCCCCACGGACAGGCTCCACTTT. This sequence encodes CASSPTDRLHF.

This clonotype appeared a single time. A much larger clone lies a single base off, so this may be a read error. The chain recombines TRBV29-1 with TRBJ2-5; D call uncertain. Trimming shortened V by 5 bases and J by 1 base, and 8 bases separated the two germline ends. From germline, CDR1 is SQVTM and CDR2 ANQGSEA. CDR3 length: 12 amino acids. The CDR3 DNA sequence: TGCAGCGTTTACGAAACCCAAGAGACCCAGTACTTC. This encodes CSVYETQETQYF.

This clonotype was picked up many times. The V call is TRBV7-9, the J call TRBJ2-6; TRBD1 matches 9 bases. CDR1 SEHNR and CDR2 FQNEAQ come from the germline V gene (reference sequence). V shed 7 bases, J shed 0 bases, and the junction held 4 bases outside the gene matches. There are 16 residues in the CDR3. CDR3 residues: CASTGTGSSGANVLTF. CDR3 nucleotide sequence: TGTGCCAGCACCGGGACAGGGAGCTCTGGGGCCAACGTCCTGACTTTC.

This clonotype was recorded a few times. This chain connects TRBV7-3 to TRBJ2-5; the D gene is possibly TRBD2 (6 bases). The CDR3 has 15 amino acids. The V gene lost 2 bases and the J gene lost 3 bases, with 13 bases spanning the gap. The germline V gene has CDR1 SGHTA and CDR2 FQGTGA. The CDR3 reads CASSLGPGREETQYF. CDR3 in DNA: TGTGCCAGCAGCTTAGGGCCCGGGAGAGAAGAGACCCAGTACTTC.

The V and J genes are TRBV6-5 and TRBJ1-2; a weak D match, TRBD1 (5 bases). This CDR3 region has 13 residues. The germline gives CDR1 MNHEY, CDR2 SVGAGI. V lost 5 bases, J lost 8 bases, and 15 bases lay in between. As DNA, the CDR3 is TGTGCCAGCAGTCGGGACTACCCTGGGGGCTACACCTTC. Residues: CASSRDYPGGYTF.

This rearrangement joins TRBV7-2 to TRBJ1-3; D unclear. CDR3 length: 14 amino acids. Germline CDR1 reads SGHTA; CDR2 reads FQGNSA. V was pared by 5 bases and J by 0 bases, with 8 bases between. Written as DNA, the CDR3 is TGTGCCAGCAGCGAAAAAAGCTCTGGAAACACCATATATTTT. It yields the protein CASSEKSSGNTIYF.